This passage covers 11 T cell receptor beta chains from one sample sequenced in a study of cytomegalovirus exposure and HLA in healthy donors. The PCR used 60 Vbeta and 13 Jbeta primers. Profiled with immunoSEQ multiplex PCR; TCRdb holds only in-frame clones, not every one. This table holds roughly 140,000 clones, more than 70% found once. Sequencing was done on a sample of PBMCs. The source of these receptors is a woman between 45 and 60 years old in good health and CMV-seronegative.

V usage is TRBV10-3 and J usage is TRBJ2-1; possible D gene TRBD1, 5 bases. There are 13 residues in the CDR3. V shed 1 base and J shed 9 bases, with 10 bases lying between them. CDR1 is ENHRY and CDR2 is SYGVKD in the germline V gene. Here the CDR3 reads CAISELGGAEQFF. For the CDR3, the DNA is TGTGCCATCAGTGAGTTAGGTGGGGCTGAGCAGTTCTTC.

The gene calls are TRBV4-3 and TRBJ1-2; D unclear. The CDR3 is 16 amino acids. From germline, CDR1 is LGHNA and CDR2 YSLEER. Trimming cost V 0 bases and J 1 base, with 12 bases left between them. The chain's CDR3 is CASSQDGRLSNYGYTF. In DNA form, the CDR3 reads TGCGCCAGCAGCCAAGATGGGAGGCTTAGTAACTATGGCTACACCTTC.

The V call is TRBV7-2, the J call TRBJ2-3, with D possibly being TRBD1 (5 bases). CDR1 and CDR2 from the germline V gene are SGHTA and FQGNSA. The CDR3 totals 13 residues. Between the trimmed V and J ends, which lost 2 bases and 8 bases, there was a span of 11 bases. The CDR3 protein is CASSLRQGGTQYF. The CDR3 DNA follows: TGTGCCAGCAGCTTACGGCAGGGCGGTACGCAGTATTTT.

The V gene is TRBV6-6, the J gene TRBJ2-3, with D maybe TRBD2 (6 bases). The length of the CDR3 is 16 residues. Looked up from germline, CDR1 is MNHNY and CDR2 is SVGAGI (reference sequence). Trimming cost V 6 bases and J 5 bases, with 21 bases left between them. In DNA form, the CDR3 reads TGTGCCAGCAGCATCCAGCTAGCGTTCCCTAGAGATACGCAGTATTTT. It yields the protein CASSIQLAFPRDTQYF.

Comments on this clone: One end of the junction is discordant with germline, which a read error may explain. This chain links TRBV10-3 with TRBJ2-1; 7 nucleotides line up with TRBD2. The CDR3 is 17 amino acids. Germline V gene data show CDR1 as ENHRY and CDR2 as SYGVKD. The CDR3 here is CAISESAASGAINKQFF. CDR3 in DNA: TGTGCCATCAGTGAGTCTGCGGCTAGCGGAGCCATCAATAAGCAGTTCTTC.

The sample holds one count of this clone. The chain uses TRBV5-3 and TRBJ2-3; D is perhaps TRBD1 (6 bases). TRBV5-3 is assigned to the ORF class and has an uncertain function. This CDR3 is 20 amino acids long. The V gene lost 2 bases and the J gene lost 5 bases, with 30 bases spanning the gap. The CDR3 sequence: CARSFIKRNPQHRERDTQYF. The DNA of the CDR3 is TGTGCCAGAAGCTTCATCAAGCGTAACCCCCAACACAGGGAGAGAGATACGCAGTATTTT.

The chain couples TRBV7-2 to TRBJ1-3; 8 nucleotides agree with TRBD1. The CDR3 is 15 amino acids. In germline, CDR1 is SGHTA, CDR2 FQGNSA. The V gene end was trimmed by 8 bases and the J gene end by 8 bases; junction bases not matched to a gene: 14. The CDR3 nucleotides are TGTGCCAGCGGGGCCTCAGGGGGCGTTCTGGACACCATATATTTT. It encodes CASGASGGVLDTIYF.

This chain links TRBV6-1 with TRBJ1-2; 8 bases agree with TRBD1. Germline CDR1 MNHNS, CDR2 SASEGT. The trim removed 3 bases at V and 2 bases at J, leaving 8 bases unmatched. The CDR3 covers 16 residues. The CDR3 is CASSDLPGQGNYGYTF. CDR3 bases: TGTGCCAGCAGTGACCTTCCTGGACAGGGCAACTATGGCTACACCTTC.

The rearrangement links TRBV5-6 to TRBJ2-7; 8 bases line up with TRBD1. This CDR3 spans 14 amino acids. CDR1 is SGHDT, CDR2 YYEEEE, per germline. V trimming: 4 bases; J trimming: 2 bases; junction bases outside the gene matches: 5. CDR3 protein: CASSHTGGPYEQYF. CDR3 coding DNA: TGTGCCAGCAGCCATACAGGGGGACCCTACGAGCAGTACTTC.

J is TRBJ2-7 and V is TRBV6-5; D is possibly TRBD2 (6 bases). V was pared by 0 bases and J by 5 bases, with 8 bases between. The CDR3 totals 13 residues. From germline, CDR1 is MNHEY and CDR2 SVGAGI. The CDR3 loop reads CASSYSGLNEQYF. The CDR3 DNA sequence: TGTGCCAGCAGTTACTCGGGACTTAACGAGCAGTACTTC.

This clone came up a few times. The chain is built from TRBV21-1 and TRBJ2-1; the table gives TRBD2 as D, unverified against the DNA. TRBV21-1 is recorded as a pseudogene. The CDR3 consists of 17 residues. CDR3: CASSQGGLAGGPNEQFF. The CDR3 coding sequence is TGTGCCAGCTCCCAGGGGGGACTAGCGGGGGGGCCGAATGAGCAGTTCTTC.